What follows are 5 T cell receptor beta chains derived from one specimen sequenced in a study of graft-versus-host responses after intestinal transplantation. Their antigens remain unidentified. Sequencing used immunoSEQ multiplex PCR; TCRdb keeps in-frame clones, though not all of them. The sample gives tens of thousands of clones, 90% of which show up once; less than 5% is in the top ten. The source material was unstimulated CD8+ T cells sorted from spleen or lymph node cells, sampled before transplant. The receptors shown here come from a human donor who was the organ donor for an intestinal transplant.

V usage is TRBV13 and J usage is TRBJ2-5; 11 bases align to TRBD1. CDR1 and CDR2 (germline): PRHDT, FYEKMQ (reference sequence). The V and J ends lost 5 bases and 7 bases, in that order; junction bases with no gene match: 12. The CDR3 spans 16 residues. CDR3 sequence: CASSIGRTGGWGTQYF. The CDR3 nucleotides read TGTGCCAGCAGCATCGGAAGGACAGGGGGCTGGGGGACCCAGTACTTC.

The chain uses TRBV10-2 and TRBJ1-5; TRBD1 is a possible D gene (6 bases). V shed 7 bases and J shed 1 base, with 8 bases lying between them. The CDR3 runs 13 residues. Germline CDR1 and CDR2: WSHSY and SAAADI. The CDR3 region is CASKGGSNQPQHF. For the CDR3, the DNA is TGCGCCAGCAAGGGGGGGAGCAATCAGCCCCAGCATTTT.

The V gene is TRBV9, the J gene TRBJ2-3; 7 nucleotides match TRBD2. This CDR3 contains 17 residues. Germline V gives CDR1 SGDLS, CDR2 YYNGEE. Trimming cost V 3 bases and J 2 bases; bases outside gene matches: 12. DNA of the CDR3: TGTGCCAGCAGCGCCCTCAGTATCGGGGGGTCCACAGATACGCAGTATTTT. Its protein product is CASSALSIGGSTDTQYF.

This sequence joins TRBV27 and TRBJ2-2; D ambiguous. The germline V gene has CDR1 MNHEY and CDR2 SMNVEV (reference sequence). The CDR3 has 17 amino acids. Deletions cut 7 bases from V and 0 bases from J, with 18 bases between. This chain's CDR3 is CASKLSRLTTNTGELFF. In nucleotides, the CDR3 is TGTGCCAGCAAACTCTCTAGGCTGACGACGAACACCGGGGAGCTGTTTTTT.

V and J are TRBV2 and TRBJ1-3; 9 bases align to TRBD1. Germline trimming cut 8 bases from V and 0 bases from J; bases unmatched to any gene: 2. Germline CDR1 is SNHLY and CDR2 is FYNNEI. This CDR3 is built from 14 residues. The CDR3 nucleotides are TGTGCCAGCTTGGGACAGGGCTCTGGAAACACCATATATTTT. This codes for CASLGQGSGNTIYF.